This TCR beta chain derives from a study of graft-versus-host responses after intestinal transplantation. The overall study: Every one of the recipients received anti-thymocyte globulin induction and afterwards took tacrolimus and steroids for about 3 years. General study points: Those patients showing graft-donor T cell macrochimerism displayed high graft-versus-host to host-versus-graft clonal ratios in allografts. There were GvH clones found in recipient marrow, and some of them appeared first in ileum or blood.

V gave up 4 bases and J gave up 0 bases, with 13 bases separating them. Germline assignment: CDR1 SGHRS and CDR2 YFSETQ. CDR3 size: 16 residues. Generated by immunoSEQ multiplex PCR, the TCRdb table keeps only in-frame clones and is missing some. The sample holds under 150,000 clones, 90% seen once. Worth noting for this clone: Its antigen is unknown.

The rearrangement links TRBV5-1 to TRBJ2-2; D might be TRBD2 (6 bases). The sequence was collected from a human donor who received an intestinal transplant. Sequenced here: unstimulated CD4+ T cells sorted from spleen or lymph node cells, sampled before intestinal transplant. CDR3 coding DNA: TGCGCCAGCAGCGGCAGGAGGGCGGCGAACACCGGGGAGCTGTTTTTT. Its protein is CASSGRRAANTGELFF.